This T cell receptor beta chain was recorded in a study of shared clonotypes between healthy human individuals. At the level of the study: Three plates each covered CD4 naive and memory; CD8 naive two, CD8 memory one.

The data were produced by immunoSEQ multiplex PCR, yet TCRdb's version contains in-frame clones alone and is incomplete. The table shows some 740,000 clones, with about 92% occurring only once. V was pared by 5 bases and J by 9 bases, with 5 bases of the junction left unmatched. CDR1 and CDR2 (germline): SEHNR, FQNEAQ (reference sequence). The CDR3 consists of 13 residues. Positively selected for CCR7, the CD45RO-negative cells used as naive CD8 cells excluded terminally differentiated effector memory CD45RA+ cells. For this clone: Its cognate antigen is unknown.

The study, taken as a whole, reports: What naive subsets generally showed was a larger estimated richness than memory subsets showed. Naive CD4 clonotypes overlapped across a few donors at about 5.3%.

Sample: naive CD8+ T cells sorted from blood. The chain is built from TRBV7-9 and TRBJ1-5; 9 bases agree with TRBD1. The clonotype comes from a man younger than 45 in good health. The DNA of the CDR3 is TGTGCCAGCAGCAACAGGGGGCCCGGGCCCCAGCATTTT. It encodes CASSNRGPGPQHF.